This TCR beta chain was obtained from a study of OX40 agonist ivuxolimab in advanced cancers. As for the study more broadly: Ivuxolimab was a fully human IgG2 agonistic monoclonal antibody targeting the costimulatory receptor OX40 (CD134). Intravenous ivuxolimab was administered to patients every 2 weeks at six dose levels: 0.01, 0.1, 0.3, 1.5, 3 and 10 mg/kg. Of the 50 or so patients in dose escalation, 19 had hepatocellular carcinoma, around 15 had melanoma, 9 had renal cell carcinoma and 9 had head and neck cancer. In the dose-escalation cohort, more than 80% of patients were male, and the mean age was approximately 60 years with a range of about 20 to 79. Patients were allowed to have had prior anti-PD-1, anti-PD-L1 or anti-CTLA-4 therapy, and 30% to 40% of the dose-escalation patients had previously received checkpoint inhibitors. Partial responses occurred in three dose-escalation patients: two with cutaneous melanoma and one with hepatocellular carcinoma. Peripheral TCRbeta sequencing aimed to test whether ivuxolimab altered TCR sequence diversity and caused clonal T-cell expansion. The paper describes the monotherapy dose-escalation part (N ≈ 52 patients) of the phase I trial of ivuxolimab.

Concerning this clone itself: The clone's antigen remains unknown. Base quality data are lacking; no much larger clone is found one base away.

Looking up the germline V gene yields CDR1 MDHEN and CDR2 SYDVKM. The CDR3 covers 16 residues, taking in both the cysteine and the phenylalanine. Kept here is only the CDR3 DNA, which spans 48 bases and is read in frame from base 1. The trial excluded patients who had a history of autoimmune disease or who were on systemic immunosuppression. Peripheral blood for TCR sequencing was collected from all dose cohorts at baseline, on cycle 4 day 1, and on cycle 7 day 1. Samples were obtained from an open-label, multicenter, first-in-human phase I dose-escalation trial of ivuxolimab. Adults with locally advanced or metastatic head and neck squamous cell, hepatocellular, melanoma or renal cell carcinoma were enrolled in the trial. Before TCR sequencing, CD4+ T cells and CD8+ T cells were sorted from peripheral blood as separate populations. For sequencing of the TCRbeta CDR3 region, genomic DNA was extracted from the sorted cells. The immunoSEQ Assay was used for sequencing of TCRbeta CDR3 regions. The source is immuneACCESS, and TCRdb retained only in-frame sequences with V and J called. Part of the clones is not carried over; for the studies checked, unresolved V genes explain less than half of this, and the remainder is unexplained. The sample profile shows more than 85,000 clones; around 88% of them were found once. The ten largest clones represent around 0.52% of the sample.

What the authors observed across the whole study: Partial responders in the 0.1-3.0 mg/kg groups had among the lowest normalized peripheral clonal expansion, especially among CD8+ T cells. Low levels of normalized T-cell clonal expansion were also seen in some nonresponding patients. The antigen specificity of the peripheral T cells that underwent clonal expansion was not determined. After ivuxolimab, expanded clones were on average more numerous among CD8+ T cells than among CD4+ T cells. Clonal expansion of both CD4+ and CD8+ blood T cells was observed from baseline to week 6 at doses 0.1 to 3.0 mg/kg.

Recombination joined TRBV28 with TRBJ2-5, with no reliable assignment of the D segment. The J call may be mistaken, given a closer DNA end match to TRBJ2-7. The specimen was CD4+ or CD8+ T cells sorted from blood, collected in a trial of the OX40 agonist ivuxolimab. The TCR was taken from an adult with an advanced solid tumor such as melanoma, head and neck, liver or kidney cancer. At the DNA level, the sequence is TGTGCCAGCAGTTTATTTACCCTCACTAAGACCTACGAGCAGTACTTC. Translated, this is CASSLFTLTKTYEQYF.